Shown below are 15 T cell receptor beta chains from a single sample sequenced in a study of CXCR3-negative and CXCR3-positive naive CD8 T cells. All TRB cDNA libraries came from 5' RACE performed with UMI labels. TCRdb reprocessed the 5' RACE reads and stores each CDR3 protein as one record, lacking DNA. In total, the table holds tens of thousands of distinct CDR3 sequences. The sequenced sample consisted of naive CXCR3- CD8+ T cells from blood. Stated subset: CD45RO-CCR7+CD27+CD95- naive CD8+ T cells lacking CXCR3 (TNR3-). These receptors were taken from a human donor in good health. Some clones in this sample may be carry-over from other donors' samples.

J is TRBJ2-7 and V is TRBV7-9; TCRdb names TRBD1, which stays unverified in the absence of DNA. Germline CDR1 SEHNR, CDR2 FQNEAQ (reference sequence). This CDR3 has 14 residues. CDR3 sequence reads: CASSLVAQGYEQYF.

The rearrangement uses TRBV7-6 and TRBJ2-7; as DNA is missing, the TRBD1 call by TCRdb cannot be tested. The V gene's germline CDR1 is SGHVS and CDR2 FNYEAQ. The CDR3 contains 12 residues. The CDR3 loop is CASSPDFNEQYF.

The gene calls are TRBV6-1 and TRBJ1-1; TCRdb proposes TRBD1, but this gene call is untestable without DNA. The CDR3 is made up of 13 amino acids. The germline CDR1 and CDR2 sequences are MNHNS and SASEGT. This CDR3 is CASSLGTGNEAFF.

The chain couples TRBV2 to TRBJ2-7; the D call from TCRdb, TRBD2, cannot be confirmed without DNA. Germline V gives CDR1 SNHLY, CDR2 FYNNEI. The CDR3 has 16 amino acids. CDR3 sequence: CASNLELATITYEQYF.

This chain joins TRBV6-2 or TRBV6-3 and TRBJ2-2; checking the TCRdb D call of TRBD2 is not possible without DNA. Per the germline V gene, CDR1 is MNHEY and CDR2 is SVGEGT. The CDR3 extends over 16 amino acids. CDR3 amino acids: CASRTPLAGETGELFF.

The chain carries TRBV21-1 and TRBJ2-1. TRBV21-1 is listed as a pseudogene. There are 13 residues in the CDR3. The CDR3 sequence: CASSPQESGGWFF.

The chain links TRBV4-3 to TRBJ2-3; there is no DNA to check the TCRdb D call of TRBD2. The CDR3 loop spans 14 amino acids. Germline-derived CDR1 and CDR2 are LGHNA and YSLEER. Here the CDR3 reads CASSHAGGTDTQYF.

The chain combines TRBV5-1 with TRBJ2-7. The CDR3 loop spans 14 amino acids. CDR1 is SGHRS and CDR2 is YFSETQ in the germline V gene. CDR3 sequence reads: CASTWTGYSYEQYF.

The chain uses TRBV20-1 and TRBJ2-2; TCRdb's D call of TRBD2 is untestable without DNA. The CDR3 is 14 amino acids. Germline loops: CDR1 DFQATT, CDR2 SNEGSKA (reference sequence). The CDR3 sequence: CSADTSGGTGELFF.

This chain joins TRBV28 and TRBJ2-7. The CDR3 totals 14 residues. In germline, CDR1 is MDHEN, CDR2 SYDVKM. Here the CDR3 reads CASSLVGEWYEQYF. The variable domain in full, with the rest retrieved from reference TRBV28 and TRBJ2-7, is DVKVTQSSRYLVKRTGEKVFLECVQDMDHENMFWYRQDPGLGLRLIYFSYDVKMKEKGDIPEGYSVSREKKERFSLILESASTNQTSMYLCASSLVGEWYEQYFGPGTRLTVT.

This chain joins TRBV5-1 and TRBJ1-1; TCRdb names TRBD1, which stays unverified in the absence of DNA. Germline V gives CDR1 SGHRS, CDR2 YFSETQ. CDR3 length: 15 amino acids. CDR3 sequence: CASSLEGQGNTEAFF.

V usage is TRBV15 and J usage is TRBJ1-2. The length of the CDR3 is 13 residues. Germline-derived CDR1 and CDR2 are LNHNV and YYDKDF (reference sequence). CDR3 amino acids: CATSRENSDGYTF. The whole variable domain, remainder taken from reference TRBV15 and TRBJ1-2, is DAMVIQNPRYQVTQFGKPVTLSCSQTLNHNVMYWYQQKSSQAPKLLFHYYDKDFNNEADTPDNFQSRRPNTSFCFLDIRSPGLGDTAMYLCATSRENSDGYTFGSGTRLTVV.

The CDR3 sequence: CASSYGAGDQPQHF. The chain combines TRBV6-2 or TRBV6-3 with TRBJ1-5; the TRBD1 assignment by TCRdb is unverifiable without DNA. Germline V CDR1 and CDR2: MNHEY, SVGEGT. The CDR3 is 14 residues long.

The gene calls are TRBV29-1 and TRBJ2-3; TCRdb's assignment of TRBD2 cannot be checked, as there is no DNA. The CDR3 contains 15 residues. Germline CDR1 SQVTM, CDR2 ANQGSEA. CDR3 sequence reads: CSVAGSGDRTDTQYF.

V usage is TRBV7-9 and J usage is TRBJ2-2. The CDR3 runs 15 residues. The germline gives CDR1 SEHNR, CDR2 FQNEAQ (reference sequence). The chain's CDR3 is CASSLTGTETGELFF.